The 5 T cell receptor beta chains listed next were all sequenced from one sample in a study of cytotoxic CD8 clonotypes in ibrutinib-treated CLL. Clones were read by immunoSEQ multiplex PCR, and TCRdb kept only the in-frame ones, dropping some. Found here are 300,000 to 350,000 clones, roughly 80% of them singletons; the top ten hold about 6.3%. Sequenced material: PBMCs, taken before ibrutinib treatment. The source is a human donor with chronic lymphocytic leukemia.

J is TRBJ2-3 and V is TRBV2; D ambiguous. The CDR3 length is 13 residues. The germline V and J ends were trimmed by 8 bases and 1 base, with 10 bases remaining between them. The V gene's germline CDR1 is SNHLY and CDR2 FYNNEI. Here the CDR3 reads CASSYLRTDTQYF. The CDR3, as DNA: TGTGCCAGCTCTTACCTACGCACAGATACGCAGTATTTT.

This clone was found once. The chain employs TRBV11-2 and TRBJ2-7; 10 bases align to TRBD2. The CDR3 totals 15 residues. V was clipped by 4 bases and J by 2 bases; unmatched bases: 5. Germline V gene lookup returns CDR1 SGHAT and CDR2 FQNNGV. The CDR3 reads CASSSSGSPPYEQYF. As DNA, the CDR3 is TGTGCCAGCAGCTCTAGCGGGAGTCCCCCCTACGAGCAGTACTTC.

The rearrangement joins TRBV5-4 to TRBJ1-2; D remains unclear. CDR3 length: 14 residues. With 0 bases removed from V and 6 bases from J, the gap between germline ends came to 12 bases. Germline values: CDR1 SGHNT, CDR2 YYREEE (reference sequence). CDR3 coding DNA: TGTGCCAGCAGCTTGGCCAAAGGGCTGAATGGCTACACCTTC. This sequence encodes CASSLAKGLNGYTF. Based on the CDR3 plus reference TRBV5-4 and TRBJ1-2, the full variable domain is ETGVTQSPTHLIKTRGQQVTLRCSSQSGHNTVSWYQQALGQGPQFIFQYYREEENGRGNFPPRFSGLQFPNYSSELNVNALELDDSALYLCASSLAKGLNGYTFGSGTRLTVV.

This clone was found a few times. V gene TRBV6-4 combines with J gene TRBJ2-3; 10 bases map to TRBD1. With 0 bases clipped from V and 4 bases from J, the junction kept 1 base outside the gene matches. The germline CDR1 and CDR2 sequences are MRHNA and SNTAGT. The CDR3 loop spans 15 amino acids. The CDR3 reads CASSDSTGGADTQYF. CDR3 nucleotides: TGTGCCAGCAGTGACTCGACAGGGGGCGCAGATACGCAGTATTTT.

The chain is built from TRBV28 and TRBJ2-6; D unresolved. Trimming took 7 bases from V and 1 from J, leaving 5 bases between them. CDR3 size: 13 residues. Germline values: CDR1 MDHEN, CDR2 SYDVKM. The CDR3 nucleotides are TGTGCCAGCATATCTTCTGGGGCCAACGTCCTGACTTTC. Its protein product is CASISSGANVLTF. Drawing the rest from reference TRBV28 and TRBJ2-6, the complete variable domain is DVKVTQSSRYLVKRTGEKVFLECVQDMDHENMFWYRQDPGLGLRLIYFSYDVKMKEKGDIPEGYSVSREKKERFSLILESASTNQTSMYLCASISSGANVLTFGAGSRLTVL.